The clone carrying this TCR beta chain showed up just a few times. Its antigen remains unknown. Its ends do not fully match the called genes, so a read error is possible. The data derive from a study of human T cells and chemical hapten exposure. As to time point: pre-sensitization, week 0. Treatment specified: therapeutic diphenylcyclopropenone sensitization with weekly scalp DPC. Unfractionated whole blood was the source from which total RNA was extracted. The CDR3 sequence is 17 residues long. Germline V gene sequence: CDR1 SGHTA, CDR2 FQGNSA. Regarding the study as a whole: Relative to controls, expanded TCRs formed significantly more large CDR3 similarity clusters.

In TCRdb, the RACE reads were re-called with MiXCR into one record per CDR3 protein. The table lists 250,000 to 300,000 distinct CDR3 sequences, around 7.7% of them singletons, with 1.2% in the top ten. The specimen was whole blood, collected in connection with sensitization to the hapten diphenylcyclopropenone (DPC). The rearrangement joins TRBV7-2 to TRBJ2-7; D could derive from TRBD1 or TRBD2 (5 bases each). The TCR comes from a man between 18 and 35 years old with alopecia areata. Some clones in this sample may be carry-over from other donors' samples. This CDR3 reads CVSSLRGAGIFSYEQYF. DNA of the CDR3: TGTGTCAGCAGCTTAAGAGGGGCCGGCATTTTCTCCTACGAGCAGTACTTC.